The 26 T cell receptor beta chains below come from one sample, sequenced in a study of CD8+ T cells in alopecia areata. As to treatment: oral pan-JAK inhibitor, 5-10 mg twice daily. Following extraction, RNA underwent reverse transcription to cDNA, which served as the sequencing template. The table came from immunoSEQ multiplex PCR; TCRdb's copy has only in-frame clones and leaves some out. The data contain fewer than 250,000 clones, 43% of them singletons. The material was CD4+ T cells sorted from blood, obtained at approximately week 37, from a patient treated with tofacitinib. Every receptor here comes from a human donor with alopecia areata.

This clone came up once. The V gene is TRBV18, the J gene TRBJ2-5; TRBD2 is a possible D gene (5 bases). This CDR3 is built from 13 residues. With 3 bases removed from V and 5 bases from J, the gap between germline ends came to 10 bases. Germline V gene data show CDR1 as KGHSH and CDR2 as LQKENI. The CDR3 sequence: CASSPGRGETQYF. DNA for the CDR3: TGTGCCAGCTCACCGGGTAGAGGGGAGACCCAGTACTTC. Together with reference TRBV18 and TRBJ2-5, the CDR3 gives the full variable domain: NAGVMQNPRHLVRRRGQEARLRCSPMKGHSHVYWYRQLPEEGLKFMVYLQKENIIDESGMPKERFSAEFPKEGPSILRIQQVVRGDSAAYFCASSPGRGETQYFGPGTRLLVL.

The chain couples TRBV14 to TRBJ2-5; TRBD1 matches 7 bases. The CDR3 runs to 14 residues. Germline CDR1 SGHDN, CDR2 FVKESK. V gave up 3 bases and J gave up 7 bases; unmatched junction bases: 8. CDR3 sequence (DNA): TGTGCCAGCAGCCACGGGACAGCCGCCTGGACCCAGTACTTC. Its protein product is CASSHGTAAWTQYF.

The rearrangement links TRBV5-8 to TRBJ2-5, with 13 bases matching TRBD2. Losses at the gene ends were 4 bases for V and 5 bases for J; bases not matched to a gene: 2. The CDR3 runs 14 residues. The germline CDR1 and CDR2 sequences are SGHTS and YDEGEE. The CDR3 loop is CASSLLAGGETQYF. The CDR3 DNA is TGTGCCAGCAGCCTACTAGCGGGAGGGGAGACCCAGTACTTC.

This sequence joins TRBV30 and TRBJ1-3; 9 bases are shared with TRBD1. Germline assignment: CDR1 GTSNPN and CDR2 SVGIG (reference sequence). The CDR3 is 17 residues long. The J segment lost 0 bases and the V segment lost 1 base, leaving 7 bases of the junction unmatched. The CDR3 sequence: CAWSGRGTGYSGNTIYF. Written as DNA, the CDR3 is TGTGCCTGGAGTGGAAGAGGGACAGGGTACTCTGGAAACACCATATATTTT.

The table lists this clone with a few counts. The DNA of the CDR3 is TGCAGCGTTGTGACCTATAAGGGCAATGAGCAGTTCTTC. Translating it yields CSVVTYKGNEQFF. J is TRBJ2-1 and V is TRBV29-1; no reliable D call. Trimming took 4 bases from V and 6 from J, leaving 13 bases between them. Germline lookup yields CDR1 SQVTM and CDR2 ANQGSEA. The CDR3 loop spans 13 amino acids.

This clone was recorded a few times. The V and J genes are TRBV18 and TRBJ1-2; a possible D gene is TRBD1 (5 bases). Trimming shortened V by 0 bases and J by 8 bases, and 16 bases separated the two germline ends. The V gene's germline CDR1 is KGHSH and CDR2 LQKENI. This CDR3 is built from 15 residues. The CDR3 DNA reads TGTGCCAGCTCACCACCGGCGGGACGTCAGCAAGGCTACACCTTC. Its protein is CASSPPAGRQQGYTF.

The chain links TRBV7-2 to TRBJ2-1; a possible D gene is TRBD1 (6 bases). The CDR3 runs to 14 residues. V lost 5 bases to trimming and J lost 8 bases, with 16 bases between them. The germline CDR1 and CDR2 sequences are SGHTA and FQGNSA. The CDR3 region has the DNA TGTGCCAGCAGCCTACGTCGTGAGGGGGATGAGCAGTTCTTC. This sequence encodes CASSLRREGDEQFF. The whole variable domain, remainder taken from reference TRBV7-2 and TRBJ2-1, is GAGVSQSPSNKVTEKGKDVELRCDPISGHTALYWYRQSLGQGLEFLIYFQGNSAPDKSGLPSDRFSAERTGGSVSTLTIQRTQQEDSAVYLCASSLRREGDEQFFGPGTRLTVL.

This clone appeared many times. The V and J genes are TRBV7-9 and TRBJ2-2; no clear D. In germline, CDR1 is SEHNR, CDR2 FQNEAQ (reference sequence). The V end was cut by 5 bases, the J end by 6 bases, with 7 bases between. The CDR3 runs 12 residues. CDR3 sequence reads: CASSAAAGELFF. The CDR3 coding sequence is TGTGCCAGCAGCGCGGCAGCCGGGGAGCTGTTTTTT.

The chain is built from TRBV4-1 and TRBJ1-2, with D possibly being TRBD1 (6 bases). The CDR3 is 13 amino acids. Germline V gene data show CDR1 as MGHRA and CDR2 as YSYEKL. V was trimmed by 5 bases and J by 2 bases, leaving 9 bases between them. CDR3 coding DNA: TGCGCCAGCAGCTACAGGGAGAACTATGGCTACACCTTC. Amino acid sequence: CASSYRENYGYTF.

The J gene is TRBJ2-1, the V gene TRBV25-1, with 11 bases aligning to TRBD1. The CDR3 loop spans 14 amino acids. After removal of 6 bases from V and 9 bases from J, the junction contained 7 bases not matched to a gene. The germline V gene has CDR1 MGHDK and CDR2 SYGVNS. This chain's CDR3 is CASSHSGTGGEQFF. CDR3 coding DNA: TGTGCCAGCAGCCACTCCGGGACAGGGGGTGAGCAGTTCTTC. Using reference TRBV25-1 and TRBJ2-1 for the parts outside the CDR3, the full variable domain is EADIYQTPRYLVIGTGKKITLECSQTMGHDKMYWYQQDPGMELHLIHYSYGVNSTEKGDLSSESTVSRIRTEHFPLTLESARPSHTSQYLCASSHSGTGGEQFFGPGTRLTVL.

This clone was recorded only once. The V call is TRBV7-8, the J call TRBJ2-2, with D unresolved. Between the trimmed V and J ends, which lost 2 bases and 0 bases, there was a span of 13 bases. The CDR3 contains 17 residues. Germline V gene data show CDR1 as SGHVS and CDR2 as FQNEAQ. CDR3 region: CASSLTGRPANTGELFF. The CDR3 bases are TGTGCCAGCAGCTTAACGGGTCGACCCGCGAACACCGGGGAGCTGTTTTTT.

The V gene is TRBV9, the J gene TRBJ1-5; the D is unclear. CDR3 length: 15 amino acids. The germline V gene has CDR1 SGDLS and CDR2 YYNGEE. The V gene lost 2 bases and the J gene lost 6 bases, with 15 bases spanning the gap. CDR3 residues: CASSVTDTIGQPQHF. CDR3 bases: TGTGCCAGCAGCGTCACCGACACGATTGGTCAGCCCCAGCATTTT.

The chain couples TRBV9 to TRBJ2-6; D is ambiguous. This CDR3 region has 17 residues. The V end lost 0 bases, the J end lost 0 bases, and 10 bases lay between the germline ends. Germline-derived CDR1 and CDR2 are SGDLS and YYNGEE. The CDR3 DNA is TGTGCCAGCAGCGTAGTAGGCAGCCTCTCTGGGGCCAACGTCCTGACTTTC. It translates to CASSVVGSLSGANVLTF.

J is TRBJ2-1 and V is TRBV30; D perhaps matches TRBD2 (5 bases). V lost 2 bases and J 3 bases, leaving 11 bases between the germline ends. Germline lookup yields CDR1 GTSNPN and CDR2 SVGIG (reference sequence). CDR3 length: 14 residues. CDR3: CAWSRLARYNEQFF. The CDR3 DNA follows: TGTGCCTGGAGTCGGCTAGCCCGCTACAATGAGCAGTTCTTC.

This clone was seen more than once but under ten times. This chain links TRBV5-4 with TRBJ2-3, with D possibly TRBD2 on 6 matching bases. Germline V gives CDR1 SGHNT, CDR2 YYREEE (reference sequence). The CDR3 sequence is 15 residues long. V was cut by 7 bases and J by 0 bases, with 15 bases left in between. The CDR3 spells CASALALSSTDTQYF. CDR3 nucleotide sequence: TGTGCCAGCGCCCTAGCGCTCTCTAGCACAGATACGCAGTATTTT.

The CDR3 sequence is CASSYYQSTGELFF. The CDR3 nucleotides are TGTGCCAGCAGTTACTACCAAAGCACCGGGGAGCTGTTTTTT. V and J are TRBV6-5 and TRBJ2-2; D call uncertain. The V and J ends lost 1 base and 4 bases respectively, with 7 bases between them. Germline V gene data show CDR1 as MNHEY and CDR2 as SVGAGI. The CDR3 contains 14 residues.

The rearrangement joins TRBV7-8 to TRBJ2-3; 9 nucleotides line up with TRBD2. Germline V gives CDR1 SGHVS, CDR2 FQNEAQ. The CDR3 contains 14 residues. V shed 8 bases and J 0 bases; nucleotides not matched to a gene: 3. The CDR3 nucleotides are TGTGCCAGCGGACTAGCGACCAGCACAGATACGCAGTATTTT. This encodes CASGLATSTDTQYF.

Turning to this clone: This sample also contains other DNA sequences that code for the same CDR3. This chain connects TRBV30 to TRBJ2-2, with D tentatively TRBD1 (5 bases). Germline-derived CDR1 and CDR2 are GTSNPN and SVGIG (reference sequence). The CDR3 extends over 15 amino acids. The V gene lost 3 bases and the J gene lost 1 base, with 12 bases spanning the gap. Here the CDR3 reads CAWSASDRNTGELFF. Here the CDR3 DNA reads TGTGCCTGGAGCGCTTCTGACAGGAACACCGGGGAGCTGTTTTTT.

This clone turned up a few times. The genes are TRBV7-2 and TRBJ2-1; D is possibly TRBD1 or TRBD2 (6 bases each). Germline CDR1 reads SGHTA; CDR2 reads FQGNSA. V lost 7 bases and J 7 bases, leaving 17 bases between the germline ends. CDR3 length: 14 amino acids. CDR3 nucleotide sequence: TGTGCCAGCACCGTGAGGAGGGACAAAAATGAGCAGTTCTTC. It encodes CASTVRRDKNEQFF. The variable domain in full, with the rest retrieved from reference TRBV7-2 and TRBJ2-1, is GAGVSQSPSNKVTEKGKDVELRCDPISGHTALYWYRQSLGQGLEFLIYFQGNSAPDKSGLPSDRFSAERTGGSVSTLTIQRTQQEDSAVYLCASTVRRDKNEQFFGPGTRLTVL.

The CDR3 region is CSVTGDSYEQYF. DNA of the CDR3: TGCAGCGTCACAGGTGACTCCTACGAGCAGTACTTC. This chain joins TRBV29-1 and TRBJ2-7, with a weak D call TRBD1 (5 bases). This CDR3 has 12 residues. V was pared by 6 bases and J by 0 bases, with 9 bases between. Germline CDR1 reads SQVTM; CDR2 reads ANQGSEA.

DNA for the CDR3: TGTGCCAGCAGCTTAATTGGCGGGGCAAACACTGAAGCTTTCTTT. Translated: CASSLIGGANTEAFF. The chain uses TRBV11-2 and TRBJ1-1, with D maybe TRBD1 (5 bases). CDR3 length: 15 residues. Per the germline V gene, CDR1 is SGHAT and CDR2 is FQNNGV. The V end lost 2 bases, the J end lost 2 bases, and 12 bases lay between the germline ends.

This clone was detected a few times. The V gene is TRBV5-1, the J gene TRBJ2-5; D call uncertain. CDR1 and CDR2 (germline): SGHRS, YFSETQ. The ends were cut back, 0 bases at V and 1 base at J, with 7 bases in the middle. The CDR3 has 14 amino acids. Here the CDR3 reads CASSLEPSQETQYF. The CDR3 region has the DNA TGCGCCAGCAGCTTGGAACCCAGCCAAGAGACCCAGTACTTC.

The chain combines TRBV28 with TRBJ2-7; 15 bases agree with TRBD2. The junction had 13 bases not matched to a gene; V was cut back by 6 bases and J by 1 base. Germline V gene data show CDR1 as MDHEN and CDR2 as SYDVKM. This CDR3 region has 19 residues. The DNA of the CDR3 is TGTGCCAGCAGCAGACCGGGACTAGCGGGAGGCTCCGCGTCCTACGAGCAGTACTTC. Protein: CASSRPGLAGGSASYEQYF.

This chain joins TRBV7-2 and TRBJ1-4; TRBD1 is a possible D gene (6 bases). There are 15 residues in the CDR3. Germline loops: CDR1 SGHTA, CDR2 FQGNSA. V lost 7 bases and J lost 7, with 19 bases in between. CDR3 nucleotides: TGTGCCAGCACCGCCGCCAGGGGTGTCGGTGAAAAACTGTTTTTT. Its protein product is CASTAARGVGEKLFF.

In this sample, this clone turned up a few times. J is TRBJ1-2 and V is TRBV29-1; D remains unclear. From germline, CDR1 is SQVTM and CDR2 ANQGSEA. This CDR3 is built from 11 residues. V was cut by 7 bases and J by 6 bases, with 12 bases left in between. CDR3 sequence (DNA): TGCAGCGGACTGGTGGGGAATGGCTACACCTTC. Its protein is CSGLVGNGYTF.

V is TRBV7-2 and J is TRBJ1-4; no definite D call. Trimming cost V 4 bases and J 12 bases, with 21 bases left between them. The germline V gene has CDR1 SGHTA and CDR2 FQGNSA. The CDR3 extends over 15 amino acids. Written as DNA, the CDR3 is TGTGCCAGCAGCTCCGGGATAGGGATACCCGGAGAACTGTTTTTT. Translated, it gives CASSSGIGIPGELFF.